One and the same sample provided the 10 T cell receptor beta chains below, sequenced in a study of cytomegalovirus exposure and HLA in healthy donors. This PCR relied on a set of 60 Vbeta primers and 13 Jbeta primers. Measured with immunoSEQ multiplex PCR; TCRdb has only the in-frame clones, and not every one. The profile shows 110,000 or so clones, approximately 80% of them singletons. The source material was PBMCs. Receptors were obtained from a woman aged 18-30 years in good health and CMV-seronegative.

The chain employs TRBV7-8 and TRBJ1-2; TRBD1 agrees at 9 bases. J gave up 6 bases and V 5 bases, and 7 bases lay outside the gene matches. The germline CDR1 and CDR2 sequences are SGHVS and FQNEAQ. This CDR3 spans 14 amino acids. The CDR3 DNA follows: TGTGCCAGCAGCCCCGGGACAGGGTTGAATGGCTACACCTTC. It yields the protein CASSPGTGLNGYTF.

The chain is built from TRBV9 and TRBJ2-5; D is possibly TRBD2 (5 bases). This CDR3 has 15 amino acids. V was shortened by 4 bases and J by 1 base, with 14 bases between the two germline ends. Per germline, CDR1 SGDLS and CDR2 YYNGEE. The CDR3 sequence: CASSPSRRIQETQYF. The CDR3 DNA sequence: TGTGCCAGCAGCCCAAGCCGGAGGATCCAAGAGACCCAGTACTTC.

The chain joins TRBV4-1 to TRBJ1-1; tentative D call: TRBD1 (5 bases). V was clipped by 1 base and J by 2 bases, with 11 bases between them. The germline CDR1 and CDR2 sequences are MGHRA and YSYEKL. This CDR3 is built from 15 residues. CDR3 nucleotide sequence: TGCGCCAGCAGCCAAGTCGCGACAGTTAACACTGAAGCTTTCTTT. Protein product: CASSQVATVNTEAFF.

The chain is built from TRBV5-1 and TRBJ2-2, with D possibly matching TRBD1 (6 bases). CDR3 size: 16 residues. V lost 0 bases and J lost 6, with 15 bases in between. From germline, CDR1 is SGHRS and CDR2 YFSETQ. This CDR3 is CASSLDRDLRAGELFF. The DNA for the CDR3 is TGCGCCAGCAGCTTGGACAGGGATTTACGGGCCGGGGAGCTGTTTTTT.

The V call is TRBV11-2, the J call TRBJ1-1; D perhaps matches TRBD1 (5 bases). From germline, CDR1 is SGHAT and CDR2 FQNNGV. This CDR3 comprises 15 residues. Trimming took off 0 bases at V and 5 bases at J, with 13 bases between the two ends. The CDR3 protein is CASSLEGQGWTEAFF. Here the CDR3 DNA reads TGTGCCAGCAGCTTAGAAGGGCAGGGATGGACTGAAGCTTTCTTT. Full variable domain (rest looked up from reference TRBV11-2 and TRBJ1-1): EAGVAQSPRYKIIEKRQSVAFWCNPISGHATLYWYQQILGQGPKLLIQFQNNGVVDDSQLPKDRFSAERLKGVDSTLKIQPAKLEDSAVYLCASSLEGQGWTEAFFGQGTRLTVV.

This clone has only one observation. J is TRBJ1-2 and V is TRBV11-2, with a tentative D call TRBD1 (6 bases). The CDR3 sequence is 14 residues long. The ends were cut back, 5 bases at V and 6 bases at J, with 16 bases in the middle. Germline assignment: CDR1 SGHAT and CDR2 FQNNGV. CDR3 sequence (DNA): TGTGCCAGCAGCGAACAGGGTTCTGGGGATGGCTACACCTTC. Residues: CASSEQGSGDGYTF.

V and J are TRBV4-3 and TRBJ1-2; tentatively, D is TRBD1 (5 bases). The CDR3 length is 16 residues. Per the germline V gene, CDR1 is LGHNA and CDR2 is YSLEER. Trimming stripped 1 base from V and 8 bases from J, with 20 bases between. CDR3 region: CASSQVAVGRGVGYTF. The CDR3, as DNA: TGCGCCAGCAGCCAAGTGGCGGTGGGGCGCGGGGTCGGCTACACCTTC.

This sequence joins TRBV18 and TRBJ2-5, with no clear D. The CDR3 covers 14 residues. Germline V gene sequence: CDR1 KGHSH, CDR2 LQKENI. V was clipped by 0 bases and J by 1 base, with 6 bases between them. This chain's CDR3 is CASSPPETQETQYF. The CDR3, as DNA: TGTGCCAGCTCACCACCGGAGACCCAAGAGACCCAGTACTTC.

This rearrangement joins TRBV15 to TRBJ1-1; tentatively, D is TRBD1 (5 bases). Trimming removed 7 bases from V and 1 base from J, with 13 bases in between. CDR3 length: 14 amino acids. The germline gives CDR1 LNHNV, CDR2 YYDKDF (reference sequence). The CDR3 region is CATKLGGTNTEAFF. As DNA, the CDR3 is TGTGCCACCAAGCTGGGAGGGACGAACACTGAAGCTTTCTTT.

The chain uses TRBV6-5 and TRBJ2-3; 7 nucleotides match TRBD1. The CDR3 consists of 14 residues. CDR1 is MNHEY, CDR2 SVGAGI, per germline. J lost 3 bases, V lost 6 bases, and 6 bases had no gene match. CDR3 bases: TGTGCCAGCAGCCGTGGGACAGCTACAGATACGCAGTATTTT. Its protein is CASSRGTATDTQYF.